This T cell receptor beta chain was documented in a study of EBV T-cell therapy then PD-1 blockade in nasopharyngeal carcinoma. The CDR3 contains 16 residues. Germline trimming cut 0 bases from V and 7 bases from J; bases unmatched to any gene: 7. Germline V gene data show CDR1 as SGHDT and CDR2 as YYEEEE. A word on this clone: Antigen: not known.

Stated time point: 266 days after commencement of treatment, after nivolumab therapy. The treatment denotes: AdE1-LMPpoly-expanded autologous EBV-specific T-cell therapy followed by anti-PD-1 nivolumab. TCRdb's table, derived via immunoSEQ multiplex PCR, lists solely in-frame clones and lacks some. The sample lists over 20,000 clones, roughly 80% occurring once. Source: CD8+ T cells from blood, taken at approximately day 250 from a patient whose treatment included autologous EBV-specific T cells and nivolumab. The chain links TRBV5-6 to TRBJ2-3; TRBD1 matches 11 bases. The sequence was obtained from a man in his forties or fifties with nasopharyngeal carcinoma. The DNA of the CDR3 is TGTGCCAGCAGCTTGGTGAGGACAGGGGGCGCGTATACGCAGTATTTT. Translation: CASSLVRTGGAYTQYF. The full variable domain, rest sourced from reference TRBV5-6 and TRBJ2-3, is DAGVTQSPTHLIKTRGQQVTLRCSPKSGHDTVSWYQQALGQGPQFIFQYYEEEERQRGNFPDRFSGHQFPNYSSELNVNALLLGDSALYLCASSLVRTGGAYTQYFGPGTRLTVL.